A selection of T cell receptor beta chains follows, all from one sample in a study of T cells in Graves' hyperthyroidism and ophthalmopathy. Via MiXCR, TCRdb re-called the multiplex PCR reads, giving one row per CDR3 protein. The sample has about 740,000 distinct CDR3 sequences; approximately 15% are singletons. Sequenced sample: blood. The receptors were sampled from a woman between 18 and 29 years old with Graves' hyperthyroidism. The CDR3 runs from the conserved cysteine through the conserved F or W. A D gene is named only where the DNA matches it firmly. Clone size is given for some rows only: seen once, a few or many times, or a class if the clone is expanded.

abundance: many
d_gene: TRBD2
v_gene: TRBV7-2
j_gene: TRBJ2-3
CDR3nt: TGTGCCAGCAGCTTTTTACCAGCGGGAGGTGGCACAGATACGCAGTATTTT
CDR3aa: CASSFLPAGGGTDTQYF

abundance: few
d_gene: TRBD1
v_gene: TRBV25-1
j_gene: TRBJ1-4
CDR3nt: TGTGCCAGCAGTGCCCGCGAGACAGGGGTTAGAGAAAAACTGTTTTTT
CDR3aa: CASSARETGVREKLFF

abundance: many
d_gene: NA
v_gene: TRBV12-3/TRBV12-4
j_gene: TRBJ2-3
CDR3nt: TGTGCCAGCAGTTTCCCCACAGGTACCACAGATACGCAGTATTTT
CDR3aa: CASSFPTGTTDTQYF

abundance: NA
d_gene: NA
v_gene: TRBV10-3
j_gene: TRBJ2-6
CDR3nt: TGTGCCATCAGTGAACCGACAGGTGGGACTGGGGCCAACGTCCTGACTTTC
CDR3aa: CAISEPTGGTGANVLTF

abundance: NA
d_gene: TRBD1
v_gene: TRBV6-2/TRBV6-3
j_gene: TRBJ1-1
CDR3nt: TGTGCCAGCAGTTTCCGAGGAGCGACAGGGGGCTTTGGTGCTTTCTTT
CDR3aa: CASSFRGATGGFGAFF

abundance: NA
d_gene: NA
v_gene: TRBV4-3
j_gene: TRBJ1-1
CDR3nt: TGCGCCAGCAGCCGTACTAAGGGGGGGTTCCCTGAAGCTTTCTTT
CDR3aa: CASSRTKGGFPEAFF

abundance: few
d_gene: NA
v_gene: TRBV7-9
j_gene: TRBJ2-1
CDR3nt: TGTGCCAGCAGCCCTACGTTATCTCTAGAGCAGTTCTTC
CDR3aa: CASSPTLSLEQFF

abundance: few
d_gene: NA
v_gene: TRBV3-1
j_gene: TRBJ1-2
CDR3nt: TGTGCCAGCAGCCCCGGTACAAGGTATCTTATACCAGATGGCTACACCTTC
CDR3aa: CASSPGTRYLIPDGYTF

abundance: few
d_gene: TRBD2
v_gene: TRBV20-1
j_gene: TRBJ2-2
CDR3nt: TGCAGTGCTACACTGGGACTAATAAACACCGGGGAGCTGTTTTTT
CDR3aa: CSATLGLINTGELFF

abundance: many
d_gene: NA
v_gene: TRBV20-1
j_gene: TRBJ2-7
CDR3nt: TGCAGTGCTAGAGATCCCCTAGGTCCCTACGAGCAGTACTTC
CDR3aa: CSARDPLGPYEQYF

abundance: few
d_gene: TRBD1
v_gene: TRBV5-1
j_gene: TRBJ1-6
CDR3nt: TGCGCCAGCAGCTTGGATGGACAGGGGTATTCACCCCTCCACTTT
CDR3aa: CASSLDGQGYSPLHF

abundance: few
d_gene: TRBD1
v_gene: TRBV29-1
j_gene: TRBJ1-1
CDR3nt: TGCAGCGTGCCACAGGGGTATGAAGCTTTCTTT
CDR3aa: CSVPQGYEAFF

abundance: many
d_gene: NA
v_gene: TRBV5-1
j_gene: TRBJ2-1
CDR3nt: TGCGCCAGCAGCCCCCGGTCCGTTTACAATGAGCAGTTCTTC
CDR3aa: CASSPRSVYNEQFF

abundance: NA
d_gene: TRBD1
v_gene: TRBV9
j_gene: TRBJ2-2
CDR3nt: TGTGCCAGCAGCGTAGCTACGTTGACAGGGGATCAATTTAACACCGGGGAGCTGTTTTTT
CDR3aa: CASSVATLTGDQFNTGELFF

abundance: many
d_gene: NA
v_gene: TRBV27
j_gene: TRBJ2-7
CDR3nt: TGTGCCAGCAGTTTTAACAGACCGCCGATTTCGGTATACGAGCAGTACTTC
CDR3aa: CASSFNRPPISVYEQYF

abundance: NA
d_gene: NA
v_gene: TRBV27
j_gene: TRBJ2-3
CDR3nt: TGTGCCAGCAGTTGGACGACAGTCACAGATACGCAGTATTTT
CDR3aa: CASSWTTVTDTQYF

abundance: few
d_gene: NA
v_gene: TRBV7-9
j_gene: TRBJ2-3
CDR3nt: TGTGCCAGCAGCTTGGGTTCCTTCCCCACAGATACGCAGTATTTT
CDR3aa: CASSLGSFPTDTQYF

abundance: NA
d_gene: NA
v_gene: TRBV2
j_gene: TRBJ2-1
CDR3nt: TGTGCCAGCAGGCCCGACGTAAACAATGAGCAGTTCTTC
CDR3aa: CASRPDVNNEQFF

abundance: many
d_gene: TRBD2
v_gene: TRBV2
j_gene: TRBJ2-7
CDR3nt: TGTGCCAGCTTGAGGGAGGGAAACTCCTACGAGCAGTACTTC
CDR3aa: CASLREGNSYEQYF

abundance: many
d_gene: NA
v_gene: TRBV2
j_gene: TRBJ1-2
CDR3nt: TGTGCCAGCAGTGAAACGCGGCTAGGCCGGAGTATCGGCTACACCTTC
CDR3aa: CASSETRLGRSIGYTF

abundance: NA
d_gene: NA
v_gene: TRBV7-9
j_gene: TRBJ2-2
CDR3nt: TGTGCCAGCAGGCACCTGACTGGAACCGGGGAGCTGTTTTTT
CDR3aa: CASRHLTGTGELFF

abundance: many
d_gene: TRBD2
v_gene: TRBV6-1
j_gene: TRBJ2-7
CDR3nt: TGTGCCAGCAGTGAAGGGCGGGAGGTACCCCCCGGCGAGCAGTACTTC
CDR3aa: CASSEGREVPPGEQYF

abundance: NA
d_gene: NA
v_gene: TRBV29-1
j_gene: TRBJ2-1
CDR3nt: TGCAGCGCCGAGGGGGGTCCCTACAATGAGCAGTTCTTC
CDR3aa: CSAEGGPYNEQFF

abundance: many
d_gene: NA
v_gene: TRBV5-1
j_gene: TRBJ1-2
CDR3nt: TGCGCCAGCAGCTTGACACAGGGAGATGGCTACACCTTC
CDR3aa: CASSLTQGDGYTF

abundance: many
d_gene: NA
v_gene: TRBV9
j_gene: TRBJ2-5
CDR3nt: TGTGCCAGCAGCGCCGCGGAGACCCAGTACTTC
CDR3aa: CASSAAETQYF

abundance: NA
d_gene: TRBD1
v_gene: TRBV30
j_gene: TRBJ1-2
CDR3nt: TGTGCCCTCCCGACGACAGGGGCCGAATATGGCTACACCTTC
CDR3aa: CALPTTGAEYGYTF

abundance: many
d_gene: TRBD2
v_gene: TRBV6-2/TRBV6-3
j_gene: TRBJ2-7
CDR3nt: TGTGCCACCACCCCCGGACTAGCGGGCCTCTACGAGCAGTACTTC
CDR3aa: CATTPGLAGLYEQYF

abundance: many
d_gene: NA
v_gene: TRBV6-2/TRBV6-3
j_gene: TRBJ2-1
CDR3nt: TGTGCCAGCAGCTTTTCTAGCTACAATGAGCAGTTCTTC
CDR3aa: CASSFSSYNEQFF